Reported below is one TCR beta chain. Its target is not known. These data come from a study of OX40 agonist ivuxolimab in advanced cancers. Study-level background: Enrollees could have had prior anti-PD-1, anti-PD-L1 or anti-CTLA-4 therapy, which about 40% had received.

Measured with immunoSEQ multiplex PCR; TCRdb has only the in-frame clones, and not every one. The data contain tens of thousands of clones, 70% to 90% of them seen just once; the ten biggest clones take up under 7%. Study findings and constraints: No antigen was identified for the clonally expanded peripheral T cells. Some nonresponders additionally presented with little normalized T-cell clonal expansion. Researchers report that CD8+ T cells had, on average, more expanded clones than CD4+.

The germline V gene encodes CDR1 SGHTA and CDR2 FQGTGA. CDR3 size: 15 residues. J was trimmed by 4 bases and V by 3 bases; bases with no gene match: 6. The chain joins TRBV7-3 to TRBJ2-3, with TRBD2 matching 8 bases. The specimen comprised CD4+ or CD8+ T cells sorted from blood, sampled in a trial of the OX40 agonist ivuxolimab. This receptor was identified in an adult with an advanced solid tumor such as melanoma, head and neck, liver or kidney cancer. The CDR3 sequence: CASSFLGRGADTQYF. The CDR3, as DNA: TGTGCCAGCAGCTTTCTTGGGCGGGGGGCAGATACGCAGTATTTT.